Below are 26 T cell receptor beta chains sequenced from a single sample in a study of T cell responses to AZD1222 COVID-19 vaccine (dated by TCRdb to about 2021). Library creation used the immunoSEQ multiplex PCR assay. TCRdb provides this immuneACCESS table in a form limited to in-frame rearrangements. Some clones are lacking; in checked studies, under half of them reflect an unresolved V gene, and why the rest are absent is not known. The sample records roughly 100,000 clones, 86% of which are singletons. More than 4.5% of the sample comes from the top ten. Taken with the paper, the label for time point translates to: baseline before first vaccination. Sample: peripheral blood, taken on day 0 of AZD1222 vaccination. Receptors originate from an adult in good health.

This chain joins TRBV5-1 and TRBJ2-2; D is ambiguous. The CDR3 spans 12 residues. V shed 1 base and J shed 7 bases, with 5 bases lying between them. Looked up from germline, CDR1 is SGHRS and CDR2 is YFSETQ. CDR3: CASSLQVGELFF. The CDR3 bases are TGCGCCAGCAGCTTGCAGGTCGGGGAGCTGTTTTTT.

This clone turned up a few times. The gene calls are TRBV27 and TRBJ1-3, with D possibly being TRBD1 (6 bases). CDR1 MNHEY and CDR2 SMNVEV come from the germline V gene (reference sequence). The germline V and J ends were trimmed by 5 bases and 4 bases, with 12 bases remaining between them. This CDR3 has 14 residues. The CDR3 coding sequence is TGTGCCAGCAGTGGGGGCGGTCGAGGAAACACCATATATTTT. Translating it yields CASSGGGRGNTIYF.

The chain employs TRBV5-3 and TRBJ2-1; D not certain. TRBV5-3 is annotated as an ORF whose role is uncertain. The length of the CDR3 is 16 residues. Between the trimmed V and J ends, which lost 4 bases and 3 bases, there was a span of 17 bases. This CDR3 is CARSLGRSKNYNEQFF. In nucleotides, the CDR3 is TGTGCCAGAAGCCTAGGACGCAGTAAAAACTACAATGAGCAGTTCTTC.

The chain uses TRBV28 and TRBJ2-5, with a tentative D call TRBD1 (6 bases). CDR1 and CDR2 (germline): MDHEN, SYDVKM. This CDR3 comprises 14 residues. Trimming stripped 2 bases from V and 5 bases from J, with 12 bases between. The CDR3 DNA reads TGTGCCAGCAGTTTAATAGGACAGTGGGAGACCCAGTACTTC. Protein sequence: CASSLIGQWETQYF.

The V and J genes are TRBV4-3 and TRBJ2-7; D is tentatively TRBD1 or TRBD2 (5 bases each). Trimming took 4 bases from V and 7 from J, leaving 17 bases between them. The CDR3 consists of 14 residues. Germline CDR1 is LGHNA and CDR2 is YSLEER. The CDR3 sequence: CASSLGRASGEQYF. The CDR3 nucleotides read TGCGCCAGCAGCCTAGGCAGGGCCTCGGGGGAGCAGTACTTC.

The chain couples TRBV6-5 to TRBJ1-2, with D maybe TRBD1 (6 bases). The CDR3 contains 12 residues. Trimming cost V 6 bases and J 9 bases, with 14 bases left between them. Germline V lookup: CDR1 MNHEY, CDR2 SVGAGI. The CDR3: CASRKEGGSYTF. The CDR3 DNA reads TGTGCCAGCAGAAAAGAGGGGGGAAGCTACACCTTC.

The CDR3 nucleotides read TGTGCCAGCAGCCAAGGAAGAGGGGGACAGCAAGAGACCCAGTACTTC. Encoded protein: CASSQGRGGQQETQYF. V and J are TRBV14 and TRBJ2-5; 7 bases match TRBD1. The CDR3 extends over 16 amino acids. Germline CDR1 and CDR2: SGHDN and FVKESK. V lost 1 base and J lost 2; bases outside the gene matches: 7.

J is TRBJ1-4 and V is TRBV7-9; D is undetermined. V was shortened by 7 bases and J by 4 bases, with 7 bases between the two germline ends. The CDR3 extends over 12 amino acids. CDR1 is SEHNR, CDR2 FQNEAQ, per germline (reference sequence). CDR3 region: CASKGINEKLFF. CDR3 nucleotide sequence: TGTGCCAGCAAAGGGATTAATGAAAAACTGTTTTTT.

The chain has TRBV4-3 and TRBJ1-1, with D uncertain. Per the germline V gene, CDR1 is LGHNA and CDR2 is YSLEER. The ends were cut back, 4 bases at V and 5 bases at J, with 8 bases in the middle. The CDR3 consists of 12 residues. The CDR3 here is CASSRVGTEAFF. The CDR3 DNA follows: TGCGCCAGCAGCCGGGTTGGGACTGAAGCTTTCTTT.

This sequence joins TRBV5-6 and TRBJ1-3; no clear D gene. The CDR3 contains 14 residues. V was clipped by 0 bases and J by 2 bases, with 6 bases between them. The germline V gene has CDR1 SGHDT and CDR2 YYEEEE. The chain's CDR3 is CASSLVGTGNTIYF. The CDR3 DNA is TGTGCCAGCAGCTTGGTGGGGACTGGAAACACCATATATTTT. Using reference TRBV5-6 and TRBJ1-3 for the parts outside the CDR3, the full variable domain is DAGVTQSPTHLIKTRGQQVTLRCSPKSGHDTVSWYQQALGQGPQFIFQYYEEEERQRGNFPDRFSGHQFPNYSSELNVNALLLGDSALYLCASSLVGTGNTIYFGEGSWLTVV.

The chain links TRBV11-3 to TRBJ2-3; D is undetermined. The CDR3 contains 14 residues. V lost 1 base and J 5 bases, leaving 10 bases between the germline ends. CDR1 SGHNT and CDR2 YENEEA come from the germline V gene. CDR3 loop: CASSLGLDGDTQYF. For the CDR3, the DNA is TGTGCCAGCAGCTTAGGGTTAGACGGAGATACGCAGTATTTT.

The CDR3 loop reads CASSLERPNTEAFF. The CDR3 region has the DNA TGCGCCAGCAGCTTGGAAAGACCGAACACTGAAGCTTTCTTT. V usage is TRBV5-1 and J usage is TRBJ1-1; D gene ambiguous. Germline CDR1 and CDR2: SGHRS and YFSETQ. The CDR3 contains 14 residues. V lost 0 bases, J lost 1 base, and 7 bases lay in between.

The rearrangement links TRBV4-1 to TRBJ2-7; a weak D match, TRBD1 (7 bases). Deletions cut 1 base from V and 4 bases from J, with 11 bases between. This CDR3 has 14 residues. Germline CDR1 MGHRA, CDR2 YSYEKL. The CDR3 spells CASSQVQGRYEQYF. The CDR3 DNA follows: TGCGCCAGCAGCCAAGTACAGGGGAGGTACGAGCAGTACTTC.

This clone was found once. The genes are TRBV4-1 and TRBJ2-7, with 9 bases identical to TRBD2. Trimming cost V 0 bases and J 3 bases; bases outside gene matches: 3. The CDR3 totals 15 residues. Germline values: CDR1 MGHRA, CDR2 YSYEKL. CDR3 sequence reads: CASSQEGSGSYEQYF. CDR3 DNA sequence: TGCGCCAGCAGCCAAGAGGGTAGCGGGAGCTACGAGCAGTACTTC.

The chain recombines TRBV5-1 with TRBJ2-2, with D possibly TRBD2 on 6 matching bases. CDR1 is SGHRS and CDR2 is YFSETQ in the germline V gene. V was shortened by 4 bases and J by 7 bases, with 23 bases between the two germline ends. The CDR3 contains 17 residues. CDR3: CASSPSLGTLVHGELFF. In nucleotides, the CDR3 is TGCGCCAGCAGCCCCTCCCTTGGGACTCTGGTTCACGGGGAGCTGTTTTTT.

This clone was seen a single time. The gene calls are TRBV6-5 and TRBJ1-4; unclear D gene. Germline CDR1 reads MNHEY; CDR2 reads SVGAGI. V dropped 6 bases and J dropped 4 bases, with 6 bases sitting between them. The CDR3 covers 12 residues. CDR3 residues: CASSQYNEKLFF. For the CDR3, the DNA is TGTGCCAGCAGCCAGTATAATGAAAAACTGTTTTTT.

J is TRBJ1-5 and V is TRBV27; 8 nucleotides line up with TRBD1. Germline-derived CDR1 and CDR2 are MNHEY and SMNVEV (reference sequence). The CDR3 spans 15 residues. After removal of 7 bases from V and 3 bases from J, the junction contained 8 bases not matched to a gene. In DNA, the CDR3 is TGTGCCAGCAAGTCCGGGACAGGTTCCAATCAGCCCCAGCATTTT. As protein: CASKSGTGSNQPQHF.

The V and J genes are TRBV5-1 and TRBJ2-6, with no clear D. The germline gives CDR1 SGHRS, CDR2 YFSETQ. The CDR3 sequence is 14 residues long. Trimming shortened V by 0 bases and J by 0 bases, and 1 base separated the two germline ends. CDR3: CASSLDSGANVLTF. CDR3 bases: TGCGCCAGCAGCTTGGACTCTGGGGCCAACGTCCTGACTTTC.

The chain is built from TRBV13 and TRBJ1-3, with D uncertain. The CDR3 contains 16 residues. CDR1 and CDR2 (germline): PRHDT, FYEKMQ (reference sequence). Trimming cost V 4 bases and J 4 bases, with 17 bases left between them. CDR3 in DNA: TGTGCCAGCAGCTCCCCGCTACGGTCTCGCGGAAACACCATATATTTT. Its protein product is CASSSPLRSRGNTIYF.

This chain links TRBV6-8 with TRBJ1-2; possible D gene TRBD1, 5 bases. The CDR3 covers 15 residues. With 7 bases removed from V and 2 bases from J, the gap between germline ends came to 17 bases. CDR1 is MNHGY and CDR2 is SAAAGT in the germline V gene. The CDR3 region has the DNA TGTGCCAGCAACTTAGAAGAGGGGTGGAACTATGGCTACACCTTC. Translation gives CASNLEEGWNYGYTF.

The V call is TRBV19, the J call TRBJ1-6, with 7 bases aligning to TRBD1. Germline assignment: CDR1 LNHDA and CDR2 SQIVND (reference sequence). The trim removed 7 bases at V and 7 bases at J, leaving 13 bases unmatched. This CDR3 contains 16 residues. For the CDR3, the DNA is TGTGCCAGTACCCTGGGTCCGGGACAGCCAAATTCACCCCTCCACTTT. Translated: CASTLGPGQPNSPLHF.

CDR3 region: CATSRNRGVNEKLFF. The DNA of the CDR3 is TGTGCCACCAGCAGAAACAGGGGGGTTAATGAAAAACTGTTTTTT. The rearrangement links TRBV15 to TRBJ1-4; 8 nucleotides align to TRBD1. CDR1 LNHNV and CDR2 YYDKDF come from the germline V gene (reference sequence). V lost 2 bases, J lost 4 bases, and 3 bases stayed unmatched. The CDR3 runs 15 residues.

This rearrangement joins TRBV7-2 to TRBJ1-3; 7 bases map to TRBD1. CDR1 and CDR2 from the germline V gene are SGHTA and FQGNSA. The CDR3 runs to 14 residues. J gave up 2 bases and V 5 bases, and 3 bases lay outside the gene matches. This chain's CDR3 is CASSKGGTGNTIYF. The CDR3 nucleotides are TGTGCCAGCAGCAAAGGGGGCACTGGAAACACCATATATTTT.

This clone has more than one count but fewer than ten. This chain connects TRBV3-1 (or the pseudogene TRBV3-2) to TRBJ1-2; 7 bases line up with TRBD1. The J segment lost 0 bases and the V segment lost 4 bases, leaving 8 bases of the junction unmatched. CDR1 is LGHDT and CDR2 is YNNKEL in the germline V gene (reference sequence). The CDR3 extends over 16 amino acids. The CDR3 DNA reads TGTGCCAGCAGCCTGGGACAGCTAACAGCTAACTATGGCTACACCTTC. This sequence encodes CASSLGQLTANYGYTF.

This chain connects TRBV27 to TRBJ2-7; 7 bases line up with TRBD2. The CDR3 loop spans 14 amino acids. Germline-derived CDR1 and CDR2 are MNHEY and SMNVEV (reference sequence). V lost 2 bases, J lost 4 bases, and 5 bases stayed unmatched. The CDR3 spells CASSLRSGEYEQYF. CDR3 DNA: TGTGCCAGCAGTTTAAGGAGCGGGGAGTACGAGCAGTACTTC.

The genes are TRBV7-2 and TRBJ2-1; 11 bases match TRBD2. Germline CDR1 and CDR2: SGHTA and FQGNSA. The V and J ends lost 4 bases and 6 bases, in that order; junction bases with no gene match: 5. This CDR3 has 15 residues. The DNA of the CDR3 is TGTGCCAGCAGCTATAGCGGGAGGGGGGGCAATGAGCAGTTCTTC. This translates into CASSYSGRGGNEQFF.